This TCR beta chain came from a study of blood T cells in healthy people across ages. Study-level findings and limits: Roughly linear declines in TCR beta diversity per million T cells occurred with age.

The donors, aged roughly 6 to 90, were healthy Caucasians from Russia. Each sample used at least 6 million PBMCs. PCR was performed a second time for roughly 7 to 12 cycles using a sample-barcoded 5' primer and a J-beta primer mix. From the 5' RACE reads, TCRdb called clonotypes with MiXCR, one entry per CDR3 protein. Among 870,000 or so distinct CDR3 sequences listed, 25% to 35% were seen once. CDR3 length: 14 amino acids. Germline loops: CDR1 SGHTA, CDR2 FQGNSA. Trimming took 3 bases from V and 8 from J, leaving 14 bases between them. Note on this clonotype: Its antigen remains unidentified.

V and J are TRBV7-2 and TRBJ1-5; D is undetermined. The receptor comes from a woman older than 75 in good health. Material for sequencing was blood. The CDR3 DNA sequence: TGTGCCAGCAGCTTGTTACCCGGGGTTGAGCCCCAGCATTTT. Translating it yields CASSLLPGVEPQHF.